This TCR beta chain is from a study of blood T cells in healthy people across ages. In this sample, this clonotype turned up many times. PCR was performed a second time for about 6 to 12 cycles using a sample-barcoded 5' primer and a J-beta primer mix. TCRdb independently ran MiXCR on the 5' RACE reads; one entry per CDR3 protein. The table includes around 790,000 distinct CDR3 sequences, 40% to 50% detected once. The sample comprised blood. The sequence was obtained from a man aged 60 to 69 in good health.

The chain's CDR3 is CASSAQPYGYTF. Here the CDR3 DNA reads TGTGCCAGCAGTGCGCAGCCATATGGCTACACCTTC. V is TRBV25-1 and J is TRBJ1-2; no definite D call. This CDR3 spans 12 amino acids. Germline V CDR1 and CDR2: MGHDK, SYGVNS. Between the trimmed V and J ends, which lost 4 bases and 5 bases, there was a span of 8 bases.